These 6 T cell receptor beta chains were sequenced from one sample in a study of radiation and T cells in renal cell carcinoma. The assay was immunoSEQ multiplex PCR, and TCRdb's table has in-frame clones only and misses some. The top ten clones hold 5% to 6% of a sample with about 130,000 clones, roughly 91% of them seen once. Time point specified: blood 2 weeks post-SBRT. Treatment of the sample: 15 Gy SBRT to primary tumor, nephrectomy 4 weeks later. The sample consisted of blood, taken from a patient whose treatment included radiotherapy and nephrectomy. The source is a woman in her 70s with renal cell carcinoma.

This chain connects TRBV5-4 to TRBJ2-3, with D possibly being TRBD1 (5 bases). V was trimmed by 4 bases and J by 4 bases, leaving 16 bases between them. Germline V lookup: CDR1 SGHNT, CDR2 YYREEE (reference sequence). The CDR3 totals 15 residues. CDR3 in DNA: TGTGCCAGCAGCCCTCAGGGTATTGATGCAGATACGCAGTATTTT. Its translation is CASSPQGIDADTQYF.

The V call is TRBV5-6, the J call TRBJ1-2; TRBD1 is a possible D gene (6 bases). V shed 0 bases and J shed 4 bases, with 13 bases lying between them. Germline CDR1 SGHDT, CDR2 YYEEEE. This CDR3 comprises 15 residues. CDR3: CASSLGRQAPYGYTF. The DNA of the CDR3 is TGTGCCAGCAGCTTGGGGAGACAGGCTCCCTATGGCTACACCTTC.

The genes are TRBV5-1 and TRBJ1-6; 7 bases line up with TRBD1. Germline values: CDR1 SGHRS, CDR2 YFSETQ. This CDR3 region has 14 residues. With 4 bases clipped from V and 7 bases from J, the junction kept 5 bases outside the gene matches. In DNA, the CDR3 is TGCGCCAGCAGCGCTCCAGGGGGGAATTCACCCCTCCACTTT. This encodes CASSAPGGNSPLHF.

This chain connects TRBV27 to TRBJ2-1; D is perhaps TRBD1 or TRBD2 (5 bases each). Germline CDR1 MNHEY, CDR2 SMNVEV (reference sequence). There are 16 residues in the CDR3. Trimming left V 3 bases short and J 2 bases short, with 14 bases between. The CDR3 DNA sequence: TGTGCCAGCAGTTTCCGGGGCAGGGCCCCCTACAATGAGCAGTTCTTC. It translates to CASSFRGRAPYNEQFF.

This clone was seen once. The chain couples TRBV30 to TRBJ2-5; TRBD2 might be the D (6 bases). In germline, CDR1 is GTSNPN, CDR2 SVGIG (reference sequence). The CDR3 spans 12 residues. V was trimmed by 4 bases and J by 2 bases, leaving 8 bases between them. The CDR3 DNA is TGTGCCTGGACTGCGGGGCAAGAGACCCAGTACTTC. Its translation is CAWTAGQETQYF.

The chain links TRBV7-8 to TRBJ2-3; D remains ambiguous. The germline V and J ends were trimmed by 3 bases and 0 bases, with 7 bases remaining between them. CDR1 is SGHVS and CDR2 is FQNEAQ in the germline V gene. The CDR3 is 14 residues long. CDR3 loop: CASSFERSTDTQYF. The CDR3 DNA is TGTGCCAGCAGCTTCGAACGAAGCACAGATACGCAGTATTTT.